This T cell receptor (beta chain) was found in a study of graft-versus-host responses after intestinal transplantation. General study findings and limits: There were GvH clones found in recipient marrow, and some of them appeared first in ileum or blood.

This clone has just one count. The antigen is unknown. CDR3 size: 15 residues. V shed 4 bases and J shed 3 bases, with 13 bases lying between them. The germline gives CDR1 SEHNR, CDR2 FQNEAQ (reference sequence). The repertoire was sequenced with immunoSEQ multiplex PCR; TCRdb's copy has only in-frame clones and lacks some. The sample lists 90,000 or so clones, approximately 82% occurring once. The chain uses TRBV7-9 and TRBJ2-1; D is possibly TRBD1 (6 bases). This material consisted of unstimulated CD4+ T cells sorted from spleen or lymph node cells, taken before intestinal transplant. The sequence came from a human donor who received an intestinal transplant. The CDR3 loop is CASSSDRRSYNEQFF. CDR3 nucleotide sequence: TGTGCCAGCAGCTCCGACAGGCGGAGCTACAATGAGCAGTTCTTC.